This TCR beta chain was documented in a study of cytomegalovirus exposure and HLA in healthy donors. Overall study context: Early released data had tens of millions of unique TCRs, all coming from HLA-typed donors. Notes on the study in general: A later analysis found common viral pathogens apparently linked to several of the most significant clusters. Later on, a genetic analysis was performed. It linked a missense variant in DCLRE1C with V- and J-gene trimming of TCR beta.

Vbeta (60) and Jbeta (13) primers were used in the PCR. Sequencing used immunoSEQ multiplex PCR; TCRdb keeps in-frame clones, though not all of them. The sample lists about 140,000 clones, 80% occurring once. The CDR3 covers 13 residues. Germline assignment: CDR1 SQVTM and CDR2 ANQGSEA. V was clipped by 7 bases and J by 2 bases; unmatched bases: 7. On this clone: Its specificity is unknown.

Sequencing used PBMCs. The sequence was collected from a man aged 45 to 65 in good health and CMV-seronegative. This chain joins TRBV29-1 and TRBJ1-2; 7 positions agree with TRBD1. The CDR3 sequence is CSGRTGPNYGYTF. The DNA of the CDR3 is TGCAGCGGGCGGACAGGACCCAACTATGGCTACACCTTC.